The 17 T cell receptor beta chains given below trace back to one sample, sequenced in a study of blood T cell repertoires in COVID-19. This table comes from immunoSEQ multiplex PCR, and its TCRdb copy is limited to in-frame clones, with some not included. The sample holds approximately 250,000 clones, nearly 85% seen once. The specimen sequenced was peripheral blood. The receptors stem from a human donor in a cohort sampled during active COVID-19.

Notes on this clone: A junction end diverges from the germline sequence, so it may reflect a read error. V and J are TRBV2 and TRBJ1-5; TRBD1 is a possible D gene (5 bases). The CDR3 sequence is 15 residues long. Per germline, CDR1 SNHLY and CDR2 FYNNEI. CDR3 bases: TGTGCCAGCAGAGCGGGGGGGAATAGCAATCAGCTCCAGCATTTT. Its translation is CASRAGGNSNQLQHF.

The chain uses TRBV5-1 and TRBJ2-7; TRBD1 agrees at 9 bases. The ends lost 1 base at V and 3 bases at J; junction bases unmatched: 2. The CDR3 is made up of 14 amino acids. CDR1 SGHRS and CDR2 YFSETQ come from the germline V gene. CDR3 sequence reads: CASSLRDRVYEQYF. In DNA, the CDR3 is TGCGCCAGCAGCTTGCGGGACAGGGTCTACGAGCAGTACTTC.

The J gene is TRBJ1-1, the V gene TRBV3-1 (or the pseudogene TRBV3-2); D is possibly TRBD1 (6 bases). The V gene lost 7 bases and the J gene lost 4 bases, with 19 bases spanning the gap. The CDR3 is 15 amino acids. Germline CDR1 LGHDT, CDR2 YNNKEL (reference sequence). CDR3 DNA: TGTGCCAGCACCAAGGTTTGGGGGCACGGCACTGAAGCTTTCTTT. Encoded protein: CASTKVWGHGTEAFF.

This chain connects TRBV20-1 to TRBJ2-1; D perhaps matches TRBD2 (6 bases). V was pared by 5 bases and J by 8 bases, with 10 bases between. CDR3 size: 11 residues. Germline V gene data show CDR1 as DFQATT and CDR2 as SNEGSKA (reference sequence). DNA of the CDR3: TGCAGTGCTCGCGGGACTCATGAGCAGTTCTTC. It encodes CSARGTHEQFF.

This chain connects TRBV6-5 to TRBJ2-7; 7 nucleotides match TRBD2. The V gene end was trimmed by 6 bases and the J gene end by 0 bases; junction bases not matched to a gene: 8. The V gene's germline CDR1 is MNHEY and CDR2 SVGAGI. The CDR3 loop spans 15 amino acids. CDR3 DNA sequence: TGTGCCAGCAGCGTCAGCGGGACCGACTCCTACGAGCAGTACTTC. Its protein is CASSVSGTDSYEQYF.

V and J are TRBV28 and TRBJ1-1; D perhaps matches TRBD1 (6 bases). With 6 bases removed from V and 8 bases from J, the gap between germline ends came to 7 bases. The CDR3 totals 10 residues. CDR1 and CDR2 from the germline V gene are MDHEN and SYDVKM. CDR3 amino acids: CASRGAEAFF. In DNA form, the CDR3 reads TGTGCCAGCAGGGGGGCGGAAGCTTTCTTT. Full variable domain (remainder filled in from reference TRBV28 and TRBJ1-1): DVKVTQSSRYLVKRTGEKVFLECVQDMDHENMFWYRQDPGLGLRLIYFSYDVKMKEKGDIPEGYSVSREKKERFSLILESASTNQTSMYLCASRGAEAFFGQGTRLTVV.

The V and J genes are TRBV5-4 and TRBJ1-1, with D maybe TRBD1 (6 bases). Germline CDR1 and CDR2: SGHNT and YYREEE (reference sequence). Trimming shortened V by 3 bases and J by 3 bases, and 12 bases separated the two germline ends. CDR3 length: 14 amino acids. CDR3 sequence (DNA): TGTGCCAGCAGCTCCAGGGGTATATACACTGAAGCTTTCTTT. This codes for CASSSRGIYTEAFF.

The V call is TRBV6-5, the J call TRBJ2-7; 8 nucleotides line up with TRBD1. From germline, CDR1 is MNHEY and CDR2 SVGAGI. This CDR3 contains 15 residues. J gave up 6 bases and V 0 bases, and 7 bases lay outside the gene matches. The CDR3 DNA is TGTGCCAGCAGTTACTCCGGGACAGGCAAAGGCGAGCAGTACTTC. This sequence encodes CASSYSGTGKGEQYF.

The chain combines TRBV3-1 (or the pseudogene TRBV3-2) with TRBJ1-6; 8 nucleotides match TRBD1. Per the germline V gene, CDR1 is LGHDT and CDR2 is YNNKEL (reference sequence). The CDR3 has 16 residues. J gave up 13 bases and V 3 bases, and 14 bases lay outside the gene matches. The CDR3 bases are TGTGCCAGCAGCCATCCAACCGGGACAGGAAAGTTGCCCCTCCACTTT. It is translated as CASSHPTGTGKLPLHF.

The J gene is TRBJ2-7, the V gene TRBV5-1, with D maybe TRBD1 (6 bases). CDR1 is SGHRS and CDR2 is YFSETQ in the germline V gene. CDR3 length equals 15 residues. V dropped 5 bases and J dropped 2 bases, with 17 bases sitting between them. The DNA of the CDR3 is TGCGCCAGCAGTACTATACAGGGAGTAACCTACGAGCAGTACTTC. Translated: CASSTIQGVTYEQYF. Full variable domain (remainder filled in from reference TRBV5-1 and TRBJ2-7): KAGVTQTPRYLIKTRGQQVTLSCSPISGHRSVSWYQQTPGQGLQFLFEYFSETQRNKGNFPGRFSGRQFSNSRSEMNVSTLELGDSALYLCASSTIQGVTYEQYFGPGTRLTVT.

The V and J genes are TRBV6-2 or TRBV6-3 and TRBJ2-1; a possible D gene is TRBD1 (6 bases). Deletions cut 4 bases from V and 6 bases from J, with 16 bases between. CDR1 is MNHEY, CDR2 SVGEGT, per germline. CDR3 size: 15 residues. The CDR3 spells CASSLTWGPVNEQFF. DNA of the CDR3: TGTGCCAGCAGTTTGACCTGGGGGCCCGTCAATGAGCAGTTCTTC.

This clone was found once. The CDR3 reads CSARTSGRANTGELFF. In DNA form, the CDR3 reads TGCAGCGCCAGGACTAGCGGGAGGGCCAACACCGGGGAGCTGTTTTTT. This sequence joins TRBV29-1 and TRBJ2-2, with 15 bases matching TRBD2. The CDR3 consists of 16 residues. V lost 7 bases, J lost 2 bases, and 5 bases stayed unmatched. Germline CDR1 reads SQVTM; CDR2 reads ANQGSEA.

This clone was counted a single time. J is TRBJ1-1 and V is TRBV6-5; TRBD1 is a possible D gene (6 bases). The V end was cut by 5 bases, the J end by 10 bases, with 11 bases between. Germline assignment: CDR1 MNHEY and CDR2 SVGAGI. CDR3 length: 11 amino acids. The CDR3 loop reads CASSQGSRAFF. The CDR3 region has the DNA TGTGCCAGCAGTCAGGGGTCTAGAGCTTTCTTT.

The J gene is TRBJ1-5, the V gene TRBV7-2, with D possibly TRBD1 on 5 matching bases. CDR1 and CDR2 (germline): SGHTA, FQGNSA. V lost 4 bases and J 4 bases, leaving 11 bases between the germline ends. This CDR3 is 14 amino acids long. DNA for the CDR3: TGTGCCAGCAGCTCCTTCAGGGTTAATCAGCCCCAGCATTTT. Protein product: CASSSFRVNQPQHF.

This clone was observed once. V gene TRBV11-2 combines with J gene TRBJ1-1; D unclear. Germline CDR1 is SGHAT and CDR2 is FQNNGV. This CDR3 contains 14 residues. V was cut by 0 bases and J by 5 bases, with 10 bases left in between. The DNA of the CDR3 is TGTGCCAGCAGCTTAGACGGCCCGGGGACTGAAGCTTTCTTT. Protein sequence: CASSLDGPGTEAFF.

This clone was observed once. The chain is built from TRBV7-6 and TRBJ1-5; D not resolved. The CDR3 runs to 13 residues. The V end lost 5 bases, the J end lost 2 bases, and 7 bases lay between the germline ends. The germline CDR1 and CDR2 sequences are SGHVS and FNYEAQ. The DNA of the CDR3 is TGTGCCAGCAGCCCCGGGGGCAATCAGCCCCAGCATTTT. As protein: CASSPGGNQPQHF.

With regard to this clone: Germline and junction disagree at one end, which may indicate a read error. This chain links TRBV7-7 with TRBJ2-3; D is unclear. CDR3 size: 13 residues. Germline V gene data show CDR1 as SSHAT and CDR2 as FNYEAQ (reference sequence). CDR3 DNA: TGTGCTAGCAGCCCGATCTCGGGAGATACGCAGTATTTT. It is translated as CASSPISGDTQYF.